The entry below gives a single T cell receptor (beta chain) sequence along with its context. The source of the sample is a study of shared T cell receptors in the human thymus. Germline CDR1 KGHSH, CDR2 LQKENI. V was pared by 1 base and J by 7 bases, with 12 bases between. CDR3 length equals 14 residues. Some clones are missing from TCRdb's copy, which holds only in-frame ones; the method was immunoSEQ multiplex PCR. The sample holds tens of thousands of clones; roughly 95% are singletons and the top ten take 0.033%. This TCR derives from a human donor. This chain joins TRBV18 and TRBJ2-3; D possibly matches TRBD1 or TRBD2 (6 bases each). The sample taken for sequencing was thymocytes. CDR3 loop: CASSPLVGGYTQYF. For the CDR3, the DNA is TGTGCCAGCTCACCACTCGTGGGGGGCTATACGCAGTATTTT.